This passage covers 25 T cell receptor beta chains from one sample sequenced in a study of regulatory T cells in long-lasting Graves disease. Relying on iRepertoire HTBI primers and Arm-PCR of CDR3 regions, the team built TCR beta libraries. TCRdb recomputed calls from the multiplex PCR reads with MiXCR, one row per CDR3 protein. The table records approximately 390,000 distinct CDR3 sequences, under 20% of them present only once. Indicated time point: newly diagnosed GD, antithyroid drugs for less than 3 months. The authors made the TCR library using RNA they extracted from PBMCs. The data were also submitted as part of a second study, on T cells in Graves' hyperthyroidism and ophthalmopathy.

This specimen consisted of peripheral blood mononuclear cells (PBMCs), obtained at new diagnosis, from a patient treated with antithyroid drugs. All receptors come from a woman under 30 with Graves disease.

This clonotype was counted ten times or more. The CDR3 spells CASRSRTRNTGELFF. The CDR3 region has the DNA TGTGCCAGTAGAAGTAGGACAAGGAACACCGGGGAGCTGTTTTTT. J is TRBJ2-2 and V is TRBV19, with a tentative D call TRBD1 (5 bases). The germline V gene has CDR1 LNHDA and CDR2 SQIVND (reference sequence). This CDR3 has 15 amino acids. Trimming shortened V by 6 bases and J by 1 base, and 12 bases separated the two germline ends. Full variable domain (missing parts from reference TRBV19 and TRBJ2-2): DGGITQSPKYLFRKEGQNVTLSCEQNLNHDAMYWYRQDPGQGLRLIYYSQIVNDFQKGDIAEGYSVSREKKESFPLTVTSAQKNPTAFYLCASRSRTRNTGELFFGEGSRLTVL.

This clonotype has ten or more counts. The rearrangement links TRBV6-2 or TRBV6-3 to TRBJ1-1, with no clear D. The CDR3 is made up of 17 amino acids. V lost 3 bases and J lost 0, with 17 bases in between. Germline lookup yields CDR1 MNHEY and CDR2 SVGEGT. The CDR3 spells CASSYSRASSVNTEAFF. The CDR3 bases are TGTGCCAGCAGTTATTCCCGGGCTTCAAGTGTGAACACTGAAGCTTTCTTT.

This clonotype was seen ten or more times. This chain links TRBV12-3 or TRBV12-4 with TRBJ1-6; D ambiguous. Trimming shortened V by 5 bases and J by 7 bases, and 12 bases separated the two germline ends. The CDR3 extends over 14 amino acids. As DNA, the CDR3 is TGTGCCAGCAGTGGCGTCGGTGGGAATTCACCCCTCCACTTT. Translation: CASSGVGGNSPLHF.

This clonotype has at least ten counts. The V call is TRBV29-1, the J call TRBJ1-1, with 9 bases fitting TRBD1. CDR3 length equals 11 residues. CDR1 is SQVTM, CDR2 ANQGSEA, per germline. V shed 6 bases and J 8 bases; nucleotides not matched to a gene: 4. The chain's CDR3 is CSVTGGPEAFF. The CDR3 DNA sequence: TGCAGCGTCACAGGGGGCCCCGAAGCTTTCTTT.

This clonotype was counted ten times or more. CDR3 amino acids: CSASPRARIGFEQFF. CDR3 DNA sequence: TGCAGTGCCAGCCCTAGGGCTAGAATTGGCTTTGAGCAGTTCTTC. This sequence joins TRBV20-1 and TRBJ2-1; D uncertain. Germline CDR1 DFQATT, CDR2 SNEGSKA (reference sequence). V was clipped by 6 bases and J by 9 bases, with 24 bases between them. CDR3 length equals 15 residues.

This clonotype was found many times. The CDR3 DNA is TGCAGCGTCGGACAGGGCCGAGAAAAACTGTTTTTT. It translates to CSVGQGREKLFF. J is TRBJ1-4 and V is TRBV29-1; 8 bases are shared with TRBD1. With V trimmed by 6 bases and J by 8 bases, 5 bases remained unmatched. The CDR3 sequence is 12 residues long. Germline CDR1 and CDR2: SQVTM and ANQGSEA. The complete variable domain, with remaining parts taken from reference TRBV29-1 and TRBJ1-4, reads SAVISQKPSRDICQRGTSLTIQCQVDSQVTMMFWYRQQPGQSLTLIATANQGSEATYESGFVIDKFPISRPNLTFSTLTVSNMSPEDSSIYLCSVGQGREKLFFGSGTQLSVL.

At least ten counts were recorded for this clonotype. The V and J genes are TRBV3-1 and TRBJ2-1, with 12 bases fitting TRBD2. The trim removed 5 bases at V and 1 base at J, leaving 15 bases unmatched. In germline, CDR1 is LGHDT, CDR2 YNNKEL (reference sequence). The CDR3 is 20 residues long. CDR3 protein: CASSRGSLAGGHGSYNEQFF. The CDR3 nucleotides read TGTGCCAGCAGCAGGGGAAGCCTAGCGGGGGGGCACGGGTCCTACAATGAGCAGTTCTTC.

This clonotype came up a few times. The chain links TRBV24-1 to TRBJ2-1, with D perhaps assigned TRBD1 or TRBD2 (5 bases each). V lost 10 bases, J lost 7 bases, and 16 bases lay in between. This CDR3 is 13 amino acids long. CDR1 is KGHDR, CDR2 SFDVKD, per germline. This CDR3 reads CATRGPAGNEQFF. Here the CDR3 DNA reads TGTGCCACAAGGGGACCGGCCGGGAATGAGCAGTTCTTC.

Points on this clonotype: Being one base from a much bigger clone, this may be a read error. The chain is built from TRBV28 and TRBJ2-1; D is undetermined. CDR1 and CDR2 (germline): MDHEN, SYDVKM. The ends were cut back, 3 bases at V and 10 bases at J, with 10 bases in the middle. There are 12 residues in the CDR3. The CDR3 bases are TGTGCCAGCAGTTTCGGAATTTACGAGCAGTTCTTC. Translating it yields CASSFGIYEQFF. Combining the CDR3 with reference TRBV28 and TRBJ2-1 gives the whole variable domain DVKVTQSSRYLVKRTGEKVFLECVQDMDHENMFWYRQDPGLGLRLIYFSYDVKMKEKGDIPEGYSVSREKKERFSLILESASTNQTSMYLCASSFGIYEQFFGPGTRLTVL.

This sequence joins TRBV6-1 and TRBJ1-2; 7 bases match TRBD1. CDR1 and CDR2 from the germline V gene are MNHNS and SASEGT. Trimming cost V 7 bases and J 0 bases; bases outside gene matches: 8. This CDR3 region has 15 residues. CDR3 DNA: TGTGCCAGCACCGAAGGGGGCAGAGCTAACTATGGCTACACCTTC. Encoded protein: CASTEGGRANYGYTF.

This clonotype was seen only a few times. The V call is TRBV13, the J call TRBJ2-2; D may be TRBD1 (6 bases). V shed 1 base and J shed 4 bases, with 13 bases lying between them. CDR1 is PRHDT, CDR2 FYEKMQ, per germline (reference sequence). CDR3 length equals 16 residues. CDR3 sequence (DNA): TGTGCCAGCAGCTTAGAACAGGGAAGAAGCACCGGGGAGCTGTTTTTT. Translation gives CASSLEQGRSTGELFF.

This clonotype was counted many times. This chain links TRBV9 with TRBJ1-1; no firm D call. V was cut by 5 bases and J by 1 base, with 9 bases left in between. Germline V gene sequence: CDR1 SGDLS, CDR2 YYNGEE. The CDR3 has 13 residues. CDR3 nucleotide sequence: TGTGCCAGCAGAAAGACGGAGAACACTGAAGCTTTCTTT. The encoded protein is CASRKTENTEAFF.

This clonotype was recorded many times. The chain links TRBV9 to TRBJ2-5; D perhaps matches TRBD2 (5 bases). The V end was cut by 0 bases, the J end by 4 bases, with 13 bases between. The germline V gene encodes CDR1 SGDLS and CDR2 YYNGEE. The CDR3 length is 15 residues. CDR3 sequence reads: CASSVAERWGETQYF. The CDR3 DNA reads TGTGCCAGCAGCGTAGCAGAGCGGTGGGGAGAGACCCAGTACTTC.

This clonotype was seen repeatedly, ten times or more. The rearrangement links TRBV28 to TRBJ1-6; D is uncertain. The CDR3 has 15 amino acids. From germline, CDR1 is MDHEN and CDR2 SYDVKM. Trimming took 6 bases from V and 7 from J, leaving 16 bases between them. DNA for the CDR3: TGTGCCAGCAGACTCCGGGTTCCGGGGAATTCACCCCTCCACTTT. It specifies CASRLRVPGNSPLHF.

This clonotype was counted at least ten times. The V call is TRBV6-5, the J call TRBJ2-7, with a weak D call TRBD2 (6 bases). The CDR3 has 14 amino acids. Germline V gene sequence: CDR1 MNHEY, CDR2 SVGAGI. Trimming took off 4 bases at V and 2 bases at J, with 12 bases between the two ends. The CDR3 bases are TGTGCCAGCAGTTTCACGCGGGGCGCCTACGAGCAGTACTTC. Translating it yields CASSFTRGAYEQYF.

This chain links TRBV12-3 or TRBV12-4 with TRBJ1-3, with D perhaps TRBD1 (6 bases). V was pared by 7 bases and J by 3 bases, with 16 bases between. The CDR3 length is 15 residues. CDR3 amino acids: CASTPQGLGGNTIYF. In DNA, the CDR3 is TGTGCCAGCACCCCCCAGGGGTTGGGTGGAAACACCATATATTTT.

This clonotype appeared a few times. The chain is built from TRBV7-9 and TRBJ1-5, with D unresolved. In germline, CDR1 is SEHNR, CDR2 FQNEAQ (reference sequence). This CDR3 region has 17 residues. V was shortened by 1 base and J by 3 bases, with 16 bases between the two germline ends. The CDR3 region is CASSLGYWGEDNQPQHF. Here the CDR3 DNA reads TGTGCCAGCAGCTTAGGGTACTGGGGAGAGGACAATCAGCCCCAGCATTTT.

There are many counts of this clonotype. The chain is built from TRBV30 and TRBJ1-1, with TRBD1 as a possible D gene (6 bases). The germline V gene encodes CDR1 GTSNPN and CDR2 SVGIG (reference sequence). V was trimmed by 2 bases and J by 7 bases, leaving 11 bases between them. This CDR3 region has 12 residues. The CDR3 sequence: CAWSIGGREAFF. In DNA form, the CDR3 reads TGTGCCTGGAGTATCGGGGGCCGTGAAGCTTTCTTT.

This clonotype was detected ten times or more. The chain couples TRBV28 to TRBJ1-1; possibly TRBD1 for D (5 bases). This CDR3 region has 13 residues. Per germline, CDR1 MDHEN and CDR2 SYDVKM. Trimming took off 5 bases at V and 8 bases at J, with 15 bases between the two ends. The CDR3 bases are TGTGCCAGCAGTCCGCCGCCGGGGCCCGAAGCTTTCTTT. Residues: CASSPPPGPEAFF.

A note on this clonotype: Germline is not matched at one junction end, which may reflect a read error. This chain joins TRBV6-1 and TRBJ1-6; 10 bases are shared with TRBD1. The CDR3 consists of 17 residues. Looked up from germline, CDR1 is MNHNS and CDR2 is SASEGT. CDR3 sequence: CASSMTGGSSYNPPLHF. The CDR3 coding sequence is TGTGCCAGCAGCATGACAGGGGGCAGCTCCTATAATCCACCCCTCCACTTT.

This clonotype was counted ten times or more. The chain recombines TRBV10-3 with TRBJ2-2; 11 bases match TRBD2. Trimming at V came to 6 bases and at J to 7 bases, leaving 1 base not matched to a gene. This CDR3 contains 13 residues. Germline CDR1 reads ENHRY; CDR2 reads SYGVKD. The CDR3 reads CAISGTSGGELFF. In nucleotides, the CDR3 is TGTGCCATCAGCGGGACTAGCGGCGGGGAGCTGTTTTTT.

This clonotype was recorded many times. The J gene is TRBJ2-1, the V gene TRBV20-1; 10 nucleotides match TRBD2. The length of the CDR3 is 15 residues. The V and J ends lost 0 bases and 9 bases, in that order; junction bases with no gene match: 8. Germline CDR1 and CDR2: DFQATT and SNEGSKA (reference sequence). CDR3 protein: CSARDRTSGIGEQFF. The CDR3 region has the DNA TGCAGTGCTAGAGATCGAACTAGCGGGATTGGTGAGCAGTTCTTC.

This clonotype was seen repeatedly, ten times or more. The chain carries TRBV18 and TRBJ2-5, with TRBD2 as a possible D gene (5 bases). The CDR3 has 15 residues. V gave up 2 bases and J gave up 5 bases, with 15 bases separating them. Germline assignment: CDR1 KGHSH and CDR2 LQKENI. CDR3 region: CASSPIGVAVETQYF. DNA for the CDR3: TGTGCCAGCTCACCAATCGGGGTCGCCGTGGAGACCCAGTACTTC.

The chain couples TRBV12-3 or TRBV12-4 to TRBJ2-5; no firm D call. CDR3 length equals 14 residues. With 5 bases removed from V and 2 bases from J, the gap between germline ends came to 12 bases. This CDR3 is CASSLRSAQETQYF. The CDR3 DNA follows: TGTGCCAGCAGTCTGAGAAGTGCACAAGAGACCCAGTACTTC.

The chain recombines TRBV14 with TRBJ2-7, with no clear D. This CDR3 region has 15 residues. CDR1 is SGHDN and CDR2 is FVKESK in the germline V gene. Trimming shortened V by 1 base and J by 0 bases, and 10 bases separated the two germline ends. The CDR3 loop is CASSQVGRSSYEQYF. The CDR3 DNA reads as TGTGCCAGCAGCCAAGTCGGCAGGTCCTCCTACGAGCAGTACTTC. Looking up the rest from reference TRBV14 and TRBJ2-7 gives the full variable domain: EAGVTQFPSHSVIEKGQTVTLRCDPISGHDNLYWYRRVMGKEIKFLLHFVKESKQDESGMPNNRFLAERTGGTYSTLKVQPAELEDSGVYFCASSQVGRSSYEQYFGPGTRLTVT.